These 28 T cell receptor beta chains were all obtained from the same sample, sequenced in a study of patients and donors after allogeneic stem cell transplantation. TCRdb itself ran the RT-PCR reads through MiXCR, one entry per CDR3 protein. The repertoire includes approximately 170,000 distinct CDR3 sequences, approximately 28% of them detected once, and about 3.3% sits in the top ten. The source material was blood, either unsorted or a sorted T cell fraction (not recorded which). All receptors come from a human donor who was either an allogeneic HSCT recipient or a stem cell or donor lymphocyte infusion donor (not recorded which). It is not recorded whose cells these are; they may come from a transplant donor.

This chain uses TRBV6-6 with TRBJ2-7; maybe TRBD2 (6 bases). CDR1 is MNHNY, CDR2 SVGAGI, per germline (reference sequence). The CDR3 spans 14 residues. V lost 6 bases to trimming and J lost 6 bases, with 18 bases between them. The CDR3 DNA reads TGTGCCAGCAGCTTCGGTGCGGGATTGGTCGAGCAGTACTTC. Its translation: CASSFGAGLVEQYF.

This sequence joins TRBV20-1 and TRBJ2-3; 8 bases match TRBD2. Germline values: CDR1 DFQATT, CDR2 SNEGSKA (reference sequence). This CDR3 is built from 14 residues. Losses at the gene ends were 6 bases for V and 0 bases for J; bases not matched to a gene: 5. The CDR3 DNA reads as TGCAGTGCCCCAGCGGGGGCTAGCACAGATACGCAGTATTTT. It translates to CSAPAGASTDTQYF.

This clonotype was counted many times. V gene TRBV5-6 combines with J gene TRBJ1-4, with D tentatively TRBD1 (5 bases). Germline assignment: CDR1 SGHDT and CDR2 YYEEEE. The length of the CDR3 is 16 residues. V shed 4 bases and J shed 5 bases, with 18 bases lying between them. The CDR3 protein is CASSPNGPGRNEKLFF. The CDR3 DNA is TGTGCCAGCAGCCCCAATGGGCCAGGGCGAAATGAAAAACTGTTTTTT.

This chain uses TRBV12-3 or TRBV12-4 with TRBJ1-5; TRBD1 matches at 8 bases. V gave up 9 bases and J gave up 3 bases; unmatched junction bases: 4. The CDR3 totals 13 residues. CDR3 residues: CASTGGLNQPQHF. The CDR3 region has the DNA TGTGCCAGTACAGGGGGTCTCAATCAGCCCCAGCATTTT.

There are a few counts of this clonotype. J is TRBJ1-6 and V is TRBV27, with D tentatively TRBD1 (5 bases). The CDR3 runs to 16 residues. V lost 6 bases, J lost 7 bases, and 19 bases lay in between. The V gene's germline CDR1 is MNHEY and CDR2 SMNVEV (reference sequence). The CDR3 sequence: CASSSDSISVNSPLHF. For the CDR3, the DNA is TGTGCCAGCAGCTCAGACAGCATTTCCGTGAATTCACCCCTCCACTTT.

This clonotype was observed a handful of times. In DNA, the CDR3 is TGCGCCAGCAGCTTGCACGGGATGCAAGAGACCCAGTACTTC. Its translation is CASSLHGMQETQYF. This chain joins TRBV5-1 and TRBJ2-5, with D tentatively TRBD2 (5 bases). The CDR3 is 14 residues long. Germline loops: CDR1 SGHRS, CDR2 YFSETQ. V lost 1 base to trimming and J lost 2 bases, with 9 bases between them.

This clonotype has ten or more counts. This sequence joins TRBV20-1 and TRBJ1-1, with a possible D match to TRBD1 (5 bases). Deletions cut 4 bases from V and 6 bases from J, with 15 bases between. The CDR3 sequence is 13 residues long. Germline V CDR1 and CDR2: DFQATT, SNEGSKA (reference sequence). The CDR3: CSATGGTPAEAFF. CDR3 nucleotide sequence: TGCAGTGCTACTGGAGGGACTCCGGCTGAAGCTTTCTTT.

The rearrangement links TRBV10-3 to TRBJ2-5; tentatively, D is TRBD1 (6 bases). Trimming took off 6 bases at V and 1 base at J, with 9 bases between the two ends. The CDR3 length is 13 residues. Germline lookup yields CDR1 ENHRY and CDR2 SYGVKD. DNA of the CDR3: TGTGCCATCAGGGGGACACTCCAAGAGACCCAGTACTTC. Residues: CAIRGTLQETQYF.

The gene calls are TRBV6-2 or TRBV6-3 and TRBJ2-2; D unresolved. The V gene's germline CDR1 is MNHEY and CDR2 SVGEGT. V was clipped by 8 bases and J by 8 bases, with 6 bases between them. The CDR3 has 10 amino acids. The CDR3: CASAGGELFF. DNA for the CDR3: TGTGCCAGCGCCGGAGGGGAGCTGTTTTTT.

This clonotype was observed a few times. This rearrangement joins TRBV7-6 to TRBJ1-5, with D unclear. Germline CDR1 reads SGHVS; CDR2 reads FNYEAQ. V lost 1 base and J 6 bases, leaving 10 bases between the germline ends. The CDR3 length is 14 residues. CDR3 protein: CASSLGPHSQPQHF. For the CDR3, the DNA is TGTGCCAGCAGCTTAGGCCCACACAGTCAGCCCCAGCATTTT.

The chain has TRBV5-4 and TRBJ2-5; weak D call: TRBD1 (6 bases). The V end was cut by 4 bases, the J end by 2 bases, with 27 bases between. In germline, CDR1 is SGHNT, CDR2 YYREEE (reference sequence). This CDR3 contains 19 residues. This chain's CDR3 is CASSDGTGKVRRLQETQYF. The DNA of the CDR3 is TGTGCCAGCAGCGACGGAACAGGGAAAGTAAGACGACTTCAAGAGACCCAGTACTTC.

The gene calls are TRBV4-3 and TRBJ1-6; perhaps TRBD1 as D (6 bases). The CDR3 contains 18 residues. Germline V gene data show CDR1 as LGHNA and CDR2 as YSLEER. Trimming pared 0 bases from V and 5 bases from J, leaving 17 bases between. For the CDR3, the DNA is TGCGCCAGCAGCCAAGATCGGGGGCCCCGGAACGATAATTCACCCCTCCACTTT. Translated, it gives CASSQDRGPRNDNSPLHF.

Details on this clonotype: One end of the junction varies from germline; a read error may be responsible. The chain joins TRBV12-3 or TRBV12-4 to TRBJ2-5; the match to TRBD2 covers 8 bases. The CDR3 runs to 16 residues. As DNA, the CDR3 is TGTGCCAGCAGTTTAAGCAGCGGGAGCGTTCAAGACACCCAGTACTTC. Amino acids: CASSLSSGSVQDTQYF.

The CDR3 region is CATRTSGSHEQFF. Here the CDR3 DNA reads TGTGCCACCAGGACTAGCGGGAGCCATGAGCAGTTCTTC. This chain uses TRBV10-3 with TRBJ2-1, with 13 bases lining up with TRBD2. CDR3 length: 13 residues. Germline CDR1 and CDR2: ENHRY and SYGVKD. The V segment lost 10 bases and the J segment 8 bases; nucleotides outside the gene matches: 5.

This clonotype came up many times. CDR3 sequence: CAISPGERGGSYNSPLHF. The CDR3 nucleotides are TGTGCCATCAGCCCCGGGGAGAGGGGTGGATCCTATAATTCACCCCTCCACTTT. The rearrangement links TRBV10-3 to TRBJ1-6; TRBD1 might be the D (5 bases). Germline assignment: CDR1 ENHRY and CDR2 SYGVKD. The CDR3 consists of 18 residues. The V end lost 6 bases, the J end lost 1 base, and 19 bases lay between the germline ends.

The sample holds a few counts of this clonotype. The chain links TRBV4-2 to TRBJ1-2; 8 bases fit TRBD1. V lost 3 bases and J lost 2; bases outside the gene matches: 8. The CDR3 has 16 residues. Per the germline V gene, CDR1 is LGHNA and CDR2 is YNFKEQ. The CDR3 here is CASSQELTGENYGYTF. DNA of the CDR3: TGTGCCAGCAGCCAGGAACTGACAGGGGAAAACTATGGCTACACCTTC.

This clonotype was seen just once. This CDR3 is CSAREGTGVNEQFF. The CDR3 coding sequence is TGCAGTGCTAGAGAAGGGACAGGTGTTAATGAGCAGTTCTTC. V is TRBV20-1 and J is TRBJ2-1, with 8 bases lining up with TRBD1. After removal of 0 bases from V and 7 bases from J, the junction contained 5 bases not matched to a gene. CDR1 and CDR2 from the germline V gene are DFQATT and SNEGSKA (reference sequence). The CDR3 extends over 14 amino acids.

V and J are TRBV29-1 and TRBJ2-2, with 15 bases fitting TRBD2. Trimming cost V 5 bases and J 7 bases; bases outside gene matches: 5. Germline loops: CDR1 SQVTM, CDR2 ANQGSEA. The CDR3 is made up of 15 amino acids. The DNA for the CDR3 is TGCAGCGTTTGGGGACTAGCGGGAGGAGGCGGGGAGCTGTTTTTT. Its protein product is CSVWGLAGGGGELFF.

This sequence joins TRBV10-3 and TRBJ2-1; TRBD2 aligns across 11 bases. V was clipped by 2 bases and J by 2 bases; unmatched bases: 5. The CDR3 length is 17 residues. Germline lookup yields CDR1 ENHRY and CDR2 SYGVKD. CDR3 sequence (DNA): TGTGCCATCAGTGAGGGGACTAGCGGAGTCCCCTACAATGAGCAGTTCTTC. This codes for CAISEGTSGVPYNEQFF.

The chain employs TRBV10-1 and TRBJ1-4; tentative D call: TRBD1 (5 bases). CDR1 and CDR2 (germline): WNHNN, SYGVQD (reference sequence). The CDR3 consists of 13 residues. V lost 1 base, J lost 8 bases, and 8 bases lay in between. The DNA for the CDR3 is TGCGCCAGCAGTGAGTGGCCAGGGGAAAAACTGTTTTTT. Translation: CASSEWPGEKLFF.

There are many counts of this clonotype. The CDR3, as DNA: TGTGCCAGCAGCTTCCAGACAGGGCTCAATCAGCCCCAGCATTTT. Translating gives CASSFQTGLNQPQHF. The chain carries TRBV7-2 and TRBJ1-5, with 7 bases identical to TRBD1. Unmatched junction bases numbered 5, after V lost 3 bases and J lost 3 bases. Germline V gives CDR1 SGHTA, CDR2 FQGNSA. The CDR3 contains 15 residues.

This clonotype was observed a handful of times. The chain recombines TRBV20-1 with TRBJ1-1; D uncertain. V lost 0 bases, J lost 3 bases, and 5 bases lay in between. This CDR3 region has 12 residues. Germline V gives CDR1 DFQATT, CDR2 SNEGSKA (reference sequence). CDR3 sequence (DNA): TGCAGTGCTAGAGATGTGGACACTGAAGCTTTCTTT. Its protein product is CSARDVDTEAFF.

This chain links TRBV24-1 with TRBJ2-5; D unresolved. The germline gives CDR1 KGHDR, CDR2 SFDVKD. The CDR3 totals 12 residues. With 0 bases removed from V and 3 bases from J, the gap between germline ends came to 1 base. CDR3 coding DNA: TGTGCCACCAGTGATTTGGAAGAGACCCAGTACTTC. As protein: CATSDLEETQYF.

This chain joins TRBV12-3 or TRBV12-4 and TRBJ1-4, with D possibly being TRBD1 (5 bases). Trimming stripped 5 bases from V and 7 bases from J, with 17 bases between. The CDR3 is made up of 15 amino acids. The chain's CDR3 is CASSPTRPGPEKLFF. In DNA, the CDR3 is TGTGCCAGCAGTCCCACTAGGCCGGGGCCTGAAAAACTGTTTTTT.

This clonotype was picked up many times. CDR3 amino acids: CSITGEGNQPQHF. The CDR3 region has the DNA TGCAGCATAACGGGGGAGGGGAATCAGCCCCAGCATTTT. The chain joins TRBV29-1 to TRBJ1-5; weak D call: TRBD1 (5 bases). CDR1 and CDR2 from the germline V gene are SQVTM and ANQGSEA. The V end lost 8 bases, the J end lost 4 bases, and 15 bases lay between the germline ends. The CDR3 sequence is 13 residues long.

This clonotype was seen more than once but under ten times. V usage is TRBV10-2 and J usage is TRBJ1-5; perhaps TRBD1 as D (5 bases). CDR3 size: 13 residues. V was cut by 7 bases and J by 3 bases, with 10 bases left in between. In germline, CDR1 is WSHSY, CDR2 SAAADI. CDR3 in DNA: TGCGCCAGCACTGGGACCAACAATCAGCCCCAGCATTTT. Translation gives CASTGTNNQPQHF.

The chain couples TRBV12-3 or TRBV12-4 to TRBJ2-7; possibly TRBD1 for D (6 bases). The CDR3 runs 15 residues. The V and J ends lost 6 bases and 4 bases respectively, with 19 bases between them. The CDR3: CASSPTGSIGYEQYF. The CDR3 DNA is TGTGCCAGCAGCCCCACAGGGTCCATTGGTTACGAGCAGTACTTC.

In this sample, this clonotype turned up a few times. The chain carries TRBV3-1 and TRBJ1-2; TRBD1 matches 7 bases. The CDR3 loop spans 15 amino acids. V lost 4 bases to trimming and J lost 3 bases; unmatched junction nucleotides: 8. The V gene's germline CDR1 is LGHDT and CDR2 YNNKEL (reference sequence). CDR3 sequence: CASSPLYGTDYGYTF. In DNA form, the CDR3 reads TGTGCCAGCAGCCCGTTATACGGGACAGACTATGGCTACACCTTC.